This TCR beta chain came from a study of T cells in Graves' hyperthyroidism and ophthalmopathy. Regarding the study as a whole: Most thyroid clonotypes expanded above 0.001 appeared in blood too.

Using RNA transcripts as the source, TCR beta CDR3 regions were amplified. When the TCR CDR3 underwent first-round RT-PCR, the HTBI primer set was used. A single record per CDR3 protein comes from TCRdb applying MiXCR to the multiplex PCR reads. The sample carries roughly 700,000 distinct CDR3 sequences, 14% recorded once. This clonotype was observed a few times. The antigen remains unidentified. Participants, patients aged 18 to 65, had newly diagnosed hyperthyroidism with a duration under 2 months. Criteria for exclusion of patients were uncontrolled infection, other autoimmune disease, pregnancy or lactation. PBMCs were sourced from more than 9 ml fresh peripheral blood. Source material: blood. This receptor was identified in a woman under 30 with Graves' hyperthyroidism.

CDR3 DNA: TGTGCCAGCAGCTTCGCTGTGCCCACCGGGGAGCTGTTTTTT. It specifies CASSFAVPTGELFF. The rearrangement uses TRBV7-9 and TRBJ2-2; D is uncertain. V lost 3 bases and J 4 bases, leaving 9 bases between the germline ends. The CDR3 length is 14 residues. CDR1 is SEHNR and CDR2 is FQNEAQ in the germline V gene (reference sequence). Complete variable domain (other parts from reference TRBV7-9 and TRBJ2-2): DTGVSQNPRHKITKRGQNVTFRCDPISEHNRLYWYRQTLGQGPEFLTYFQNEAQLEKSRLLSDRFSAERPKGSFSTLEIQRTEQGDSAMYLCASSFAVPTGELFFGEGSRLTVL.